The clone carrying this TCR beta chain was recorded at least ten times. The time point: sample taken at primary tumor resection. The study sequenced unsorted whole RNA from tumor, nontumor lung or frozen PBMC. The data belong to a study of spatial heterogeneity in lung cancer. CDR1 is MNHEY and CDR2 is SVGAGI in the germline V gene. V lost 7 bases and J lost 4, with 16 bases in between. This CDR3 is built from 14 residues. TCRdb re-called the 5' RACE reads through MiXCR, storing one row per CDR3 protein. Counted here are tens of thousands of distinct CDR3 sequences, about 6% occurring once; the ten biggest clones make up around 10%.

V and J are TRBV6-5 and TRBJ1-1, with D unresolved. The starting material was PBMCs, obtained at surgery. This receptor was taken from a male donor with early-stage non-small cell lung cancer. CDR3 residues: CASTRSGAGTEAFF. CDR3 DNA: TGTGCCAGCACTAGGTCGGGCGCGGGCACTGAAGCTTTCTTT.